The rows below give T cell receptor beta chains drawn from one sample of a study of PD-1 blockade in classical Hodgkin lymphoma. Here immunoSEQ multiplex PCR was the method, and the copy in TCRdb shows in-frame clones only, minus some. The repertoire holds about 96,000 clones, just over 90% seen once, with about 2% in the top ten. The sequenced sample was peripheral blood mononuclear cells (PBMCs), obtained before the fourth cycle of nivolumab. The receptors were gathered from a human donor with classical Hodgkin lymphoma. CDR3s leave out the opening cysteine and the closing phenylalanine or tryptophan.

J gene	V gene	CDR3 protein
TRBJ2-3	TRBV7-3	ASSLGDKGLSDTQY
TRBJ2-7	TRBV4-1	ASSHTSGTYEQY
TRBJ2-2	TRBV5-1	ASSGLDYTGELF
TRBJ2-7	TRBV27	ASRHGGRPYEQY
TRBJ2-2	TRBV6-1	ATQGVAVPTGELF
TRBJ2-3	TRBV9	ASSPLRGWGTDTQY
TRBJ1-1	TRBV30	AWSQGGPEAF
TRBJ1-2	TRBV5-1	ASSLADRVFGGYT
TRBJ2-4	TRBV4-1	ASSQPLAKNIQY
TRBJ2-3	TRBV5-4	ASSLLEGPTDTQY
TRBJ2-3	TRBV13	ASSPRLALKQY
TRBJ2-3	TRBV6-5	ASSSGRYTDTQY
TRBJ1-2	TRBV19	ASSPSLTGHGYT
TRBJ1-1	TRBV7-9	ASSATGSTEAF
TRBJ2-5	TRBV18	ASSRRDVAETQY
TRBJ2-7	TRBV28	ASSSDPGTYEQY
TRBJ2-7	TRBV5-1	ASSFAGSEQY
TRBJ1-5	TRBV7-6	ASSLGLNQPQH
TRBJ1-5	TRBV7-6	ASSLSQGLNQPQH
TRBJ1-2	TRBV7-2	ASSPIEGQVYGYT
TRBJ1-2	TRBV10-3	AIMGDEPNYGYT
TRBJ1-2	TRBV7-9	ASSQTRTGHYGYT
TRBJ1-2	TRBV2	ASSRDGTLVYGYT
TRBJ1-1	TRBV6-5	ASSYMERAF
TRBJ2-4	TRBV2	ASRDTGVQY
TRBJ1-2	TRBV18	ASSPQEAGTPGYT
TRBJ2-7	TRBV7-9	ASSKSGSYEQY
TRBJ1-3	TRBV11-2	ASSLDLPRFSGNTIY
TRBJ2-7	TRBV4-1	ASSQVMEDYEQY
TRBJ2-5	TRBV9	ASSEGTPGETQY
TRBJ2-1	TRBV7-7	ASSLRNGNEQF
TRBJ2-7	TRBV27	ASSLFLTSGLYEQY
TRBJ1-1	TRBV9	ASSARPTETEAF
TRBJ1-5	TRBV7-2	ASSLVGGGGYQPQH
TRBJ2-5	TRBV30	AWSAHISVPGTSGSLGTGETQY
TRBJ2-1	TRBV11-1	ASSLRLAGDYNEQF
TRBJ1-1	TRBV28	ASSLYRPNTEAF
TRBJ2-7	TRBV9	ASSPHRGLAGSYEQY
TRBJ1-2	TRBV28	ASIVEGGHNYGYT
TRBJ2-7	TRBV21-1	ASSCLGLADGLREQY
TRBJ2-2	TRBV18	ATPRQGYTGELF
TRBJ2-3	TRBV25-1	ASSRTVSADTQY
TRBJ2-1	TRBV9	ASSVDPGTNNEQF
TRBJ1-5	TRBV18	ASSPEEGTGGGQPQH
TRBJ2-3	TRBV6-5	ASSYSSGRPTDTQY
TRBJ2-6	TRBV7-3	ASSLAGANVLT